The 30 T cell receptor beta chains reported below all come from one sample, sequenced in a study of cytomegalovirus exposure and HLA in healthy donors. The primer mix had 60 Vbeta and 13 Jbeta primers. Profiling relied on immunoSEQ multiplex PCR, and the TCRdb table lists in-frame clones only, not all of them. Of around 100,000 clones in the sample, around three quarters were seen once. The source material was PBMCs. These receptor sequences come from a woman aged 18-29 years in good health and CMV-seropositive.

The chain couples TRBV28 to TRBJ1-5; D is uncertain. The V and J ends lost 2 bases and 0 bases respectively, with 8 bases between them. This CDR3 region has 15 residues. Germline V gives CDR1 MDHEN, CDR2 SYDVKM. CDR3 sequence: CASSLGPYSNQPQHF. In DNA form, the CDR3 reads TGTGCCAGCAGTTTAGGGCCCTATAGCAATCAGCCCCAGCATTTT.

The CDR3 coding sequence is TGCAGCGTTGAAGGGCCTAGCCCTCCCTCCTACAATGAGCAGTTCTTC. It specifies CSVEGPSPPSYNEQFF. V is TRBV29-1 and J is TRBJ2-1, with D perhaps matching TRBD2 (5 bases). From germline, CDR1 is SQVTM and CDR2 ANQGSEA. V shed 1 base and J shed 0 bases, with 13 bases lying between them. The CDR3 loop spans 16 amino acids.

This chain uses TRBV28 with TRBJ2-3; 13 bases are shared with TRBD2. V dropped 5 bases and J dropped 5; count of bases not matched to a gene: 10. CDR3 length: 17 residues. The germline V gene encodes CDR1 MDHEN and CDR2 SYDVKM. Here the CDR3 DNA reads TGTGCCAGCAGTCCCTCCGGACTAGCGGGAGTGGTAGATACGCAGTATTTT. Its translation is CASSPSGLAGVVDTQYF.

The chain carries TRBV19 and TRBJ2-2; 10 bases are a match to TRBD2. CDR1 and CDR2 from the germline V gene are LNHDA and SQIVND (reference sequence). With 5 bases clipped from V and 6 bases from J, the junction kept 6 bases outside the gene matches. The CDR3 has 15 residues. The CDR3 protein is CASSRYLAGAGELFF. For the CDR3, the DNA is TGTGCCAGTAGTCGCTATCTAGCGGGAGCCGGGGAGCTGTTTTTT.

The chain is built from TRBV2 and TRBJ1-1; D gene ambiguous. Germline CDR1 SNHLY, CDR2 FYNNEI. Trimming left V 2 bases short and J 0 bases short, with 16 bases between. This CDR3 has 17 amino acids. The CDR3 DNA is TGTGCCAGCAGTGAATCGTTTTTCGCAGACATGAACACTGAAGCTTTCTTT. This encodes CASSESFFADMNTEAFF.

This clone has a single count. The genes are TRBV27 and TRBJ2-7, with D tentatively TRBD1 (6 bases). The germline V gene encodes CDR1 MNHEY and CDR2 SMNVEV (reference sequence). With 4 bases removed from V and 4 bases from J, the gap between germline ends came to 14 bases. This CDR3 spans 14 amino acids. The CDR3 nucleotides are TGTGCCAGCAGTTACGGGACACAGGGTTACGAGCAGTACTTC. Protein: CASSYGTQGYEQYF.

This clone has only a few counts. The chain has TRBV6-5 and TRBJ2-2; TRBD2 is a possible D gene (5 bases). This CDR3 spans 11 amino acids. Germline lookup yields CDR1 MNHEY and CDR2 SVGAGI. V lost 8 bases and J lost 12, with 13 bases in between. CDR3 in amino acids: CASLSGRQLFF. CDR3 coding DNA: TGTGCCAGCCTAAGCGGCAGGCAGCTGTTTTTT.

This clone has just a few counts. The chain couples TRBV7-8 to TRBJ1-2, with TRBD1 matching over 8 bases. The CDR3 consists of 15 residues. The germline gives CDR1 SGHVS, CDR2 FQNEAQ. V shed 1 base, J shed 6 bases, and the junction held 7 bases outside the gene matches. CDR3 region: CASSLVGQGGNGYTF. The CDR3 nucleotides read TGTGCCAGCAGCTTAGTTGGACAGGGAGGTAATGGCTACACCTTC.

Comments on this clone: Since no conserved phenylalanine or tryptophan closes the CDR3, a read error is the likely cause. V and J are TRBV28 and TRBJ1-5, with D uncertain. V was trimmed by 3 bases and J by 0 bases, leaving 12 bases between them. CDR1 is MDHEN, CDR2 SYDVKM, per germline. The CDR3 length is 16 residues. CDR3 DNA: TGTGCCAGCAGTTTGGAGGCAAGATATAGCAATCAGCCCCAGCATGTT. Translating it yields CASSLEARYSNQPQHV.

This clone has a handful of counts. This chain connects TRBV28 to TRBJ1-5, with 7 bases lining up with TRBD1. CDR3 length: 15 residues. Losses at the gene ends were 3 bases for V and 5 bases for J; bases not matched to a gene: 7. Looked up from germline, CDR1 is MDHEN and CDR2 is SYDVKM. CDR3 in amino acids: CASSFLDRAHQPQHF. The CDR3, as DNA: TGTGCCAGCAGTTTCCTTGACAGGGCGCATCAGCCCCAGCATTTT.

The rearrangement joins TRBV10-1 to TRBJ1-2; 9 positions agree with TRBD1. The CDR3 contains 13 residues. CDR1 WNHNN and CDR2 SYGVQD come from the germline V gene (reference sequence). With V trimmed by 6 bases and J by 5 bases, 4 bases remained unmatched. CDR3: CASSLGTGYGYTF. The CDR3 region has the DNA TGCGCCAGCAGCCTCGGGACAGGGTATGGCTACACCTTC.

This chain links TRBV5-1 with TRBJ1-1, with 7 bases matching TRBD1. J was trimmed by 1 base and V by 4 bases; bases with no gene match: 19. The CDR3 contains 19 residues. Germline CDR1 reads SGHRS; CDR2 reads YFSETQ. CDR3: CASSAGGDSHLTGNTEAFF. CDR3 in DNA: TGCGCCAGCAGCGCGGGGGGGGACAGCCATCTCACGGGGAACACTGAAGCTTTCTTT.

This clone is deemed medium-sized. The rearrangement links TRBV4-1 to TRBJ1-5; D is undetermined. This CDR3 is 16 amino acids long. With 0 bases removed from V and 0 bases from J, the gap between germline ends came to 9 bases. CDR1 and CDR2 (germline): MGHRA, YSYEKL. Here the CDR3 reads CASSQESHNSNQPQHF. The CDR3 DNA reads as TGCGCCAGCAGCCAAGAATCCCACAATAGCAATCAGCCCCAGCATTTT.

CDR3 protein: CASSLSSGNVGANVLTF. The CDR3 DNA reads as TGTGCCAGCAGCTTATCTTCCGGGAATGTGGGGGCCAACGTCCTGACTTTC. The chain employs TRBV13 and TRBJ2-6; a possible D gene is TRBD2 (5 bases). This CDR3 has 17 residues. V dropped 2 bases and J dropped 4 bases, with 15 bases sitting between them. Looked up from germline, CDR1 is PRHDT and CDR2 is FYEKMQ (reference sequence).

This clone was seen more than once but under ten times. The chain uses TRBV28 and TRBJ2-7; TRBD2 aligns across 13 bases. V was pared by 5 bases and J by 6 bases, with 7 bases of the junction left unmatched. CDR3 size: 15 residues. Germline V gene lookup returns CDR1 MDHEN and CDR2 SYDVKM. CDR3 in DNA: TGTGCCAGCAGTGAAACCGGGACTAGCGGGACCGAGCAGTACTTC. Its protein is CASSETGTSGTEQYF.

The chain combines TRBV2 with TRBJ1-5; 8 nucleotides line up with TRBD1. V lost 6 bases and J lost 7; bases outside the gene matches: 8. Germline lookup yields CDR1 SNHLY and CDR2 FYNNEI. This CDR3 contains 14 residues. The CDR3 loop reads CASSAGQGGQPQHF. In DNA, the CDR3 is TGTGCCAGCAGCGCCGGACAGGGTGGGCAGCCCCAGCATTTT. Filled out from reference TRBV2 and TRBJ1-5, the complete variable domain reads EPEVTQTPSHQVTQMGQEVILRCVPISNHLYFYWYRQILGQKVEFLVSFYNNEISEKSEIFDDQFSVERPDGSNFTLKIRSTKLEDSAMYFCASSAGQGGQPQHFGDGTRLSIL.

The chain joins TRBV7-9 to TRBJ1-2; no definite D call. CDR1 SEHNR and CDR2 FQNEAQ come from the germline V gene (reference sequence). Trimming stripped 10 bases from V and 2 bases from J, with 14 bases between. This CDR3 has 13 residues. Here the CDR3 DNA reads TGTGCCAACGGACGGGATGGGAACTATGGCTACACCTTC. This sequence encodes CANGRDGNYGYTF.

The chain employs TRBV7-9 and TRBJ2-1, with D perhaps matching TRBD2 (5 bases). V was cut by 1 base and J by 7 bases, with 17 bases left in between. The CDR3 totals 16 residues. Germline V CDR1 and CDR2: SEHNR, FQNEAQ (reference sequence). The CDR3 region has the DNA TGTGCCAGCAGCTTAGGAGGATTACTAGATTCAAATGAGCAGTTCTTC. Amino acids: CASSLGGLLDSNEQFF.

This clone was observed at least ten times. This rearrangement joins TRBV20-1 to TRBJ1-4, with D possibly being TRBD1 (6 bases). Germline CDR1 and CDR2: DFQATT and SNEGSKA (reference sequence). The CDR3 is made up of 11 amino acids. V was trimmed by 3 bases and J by 8 bases, leaving 7 bases between them. CDR3: CSARGQEKLFF. Here the CDR3 DNA reads TGCAGTGCTAGGGGACAAGAAAAACTGTTTTTT.

The rearrangement joins TRBV28 to TRBJ2-1; TRBD1 might be the D (6 bases). The ends were cut back, 5 bases at V and 0 bases at J, with 14 bases in the middle. The CDR3 is 16 amino acids. Germline lookup yields CDR1 MDHEN and CDR2 SYDVKM. The CDR3 reads CASSMTGHPSYNEQFF. The CDR3 bases are TGTGCCAGCAGTATGACGGGACATCCCTCCTACAATGAGCAGTTCTTC. Filled out from reference TRBV28 and TRBJ2-1, the complete variable domain reads DVKVTQSSRYLVKRTGEKVFLECVQDMDHENMFWYRQDPGLGLRLIYFSYDVKMKEKGDIPEGYSVSREKKERFSLILESASTNQTSMYLCASSMTGHPSYNEQFFGPGTRLTVL.

The V gene is TRBV27, the J gene TRBJ1-1; TRBD1 might be the D (5 bases). V shed 2 bases and J shed 0 bases, with 10 bases lying between them. Germline V lookup: CDR1 MNHEY, CDR2 SMNVEV (reference sequence). This CDR3 contains 15 residues. The CDR3 sequence is CASSLATGLNTEAFF. The CDR3, as DNA: TGTGCCAGCAGTTTAGCCACAGGTCTGAACACTGAAGCTTTCTTT.

The V call is TRBV6-5, the J call TRBJ1-2, with unresolved D. Trimming cost V 0 bases and J 4 bases, with 9 bases left between them. Germline V CDR1 and CDR2: MNHEY, SVGAGI. The CDR3 covers 14 residues. The DNA for the CDR3 is TGTGCCAGCAGTTACTCGAACAGTCTCTATGGCTACACCTTC. Its translation: CASSYSNSLYGYTF.

J is TRBJ1-1 and V is TRBV7-8; tentatively, D is TRBD1 (5 bases). V was trimmed by 1 base and J by 5 bases, leaving 14 bases between them. Germline-derived CDR1 and CDR2 are SGHVS and FQNEAQ. The length of the CDR3 is 15 residues. This chain's CDR3 is CASSLGSNGGTEAFF. CDR3 sequence (DNA): TGTGCCAGCAGCTTAGGGTCCAACGGGGGTACTGAAGCTTTCTTT.

This clone showed up just a few times. The chain recombines TRBV15 with TRBJ1-5; the D gene is possibly TRBD1 (6 bases). The V gene lost 1 base and the J gene lost 7 bases, with 14 bases spanning the gap. CDR1 is LNHNV and CDR2 is YYDKDF in the germline V gene (reference sequence). The CDR3 is 15 amino acids. In DNA form, the CDR3 reads TGTGCCACCAGCAGAGTTTTTGGGGGCGGCCAGCCCCAGCATTTT. Translation gives CATSRVFGGGQPQHF.

The chain recombines TRBV9 with TRBJ1-1, with 8 bases that match TRBD1. After removal of 4 bases from V and 1 base from J, the junction contained 6 bases not matched to a gene. The CDR3 runs 15 residues. Per germline, CDR1 SGDLS and CDR2 YYNGEE. The CDR3: CASSYTGQANTEAFF. The DNA for the CDR3 is TGTGCCAGCAGCTATACGGGACAGGCGAACACTGAAGCTTTCTTT.

The chain is built from TRBV19 and TRBJ1-1; D possibly corresponds to TRBD1 (5 bases). Germline CDR1 and CDR2: LNHDA and SQIVND (reference sequence). The CDR3 consists of 14 residues. Trimming cost V 6 bases and J 7 bases, with 18 bases left between them. For the CDR3, the DNA is TGTGCCAGTAGAAACCGAGGAGGGACCGGTGAAGCTTTCTTT. This sequence encodes CASRNRGGTGEAFF. Variable domain in full (rest from reference TRBV19 and TRBJ1-1): DGGITQSPKYLFRKEGQNVTLSCEQNLNHDAMYWYRQDPGQGLRLIYYSQIVNDFQKGDIAEGYSVSREKKESFPLTVTSAQKNPTAFYLCASRNRGGTGEAFFGQGTRLTVV.

The chain recombines TRBV6-5 with TRBJ2-7; 9 bases align to TRBD2. Unmatched junction bases numbered 11, after V lost 5 bases and J lost 6 bases. The CDR3 covers 15 residues. CDR1 is MNHEY and CDR2 is SVGAGI in the germline V gene. In nucleotides, the CDR3 is TGTGCCAGCAGTCCCCGGGGTAGCGGGAGTGGCGAGCAGTACTTC. Residues: CASSPRGSGSGEQYF.

V is TRBV10-3 and J is TRBJ2-1, with 9 bases fitting TRBD2. The CDR3 is 18 amino acids. J was trimmed by 4 bases and V by 6 bases; bases with no gene match: 16. The germline V gene has CDR1 ENHRY and CDR2 SYGVKD. The CDR3 spells CAISYEHLAGSTYNEQFF. In DNA, the CDR3 is TGTGCCATCAGCTATGAGCACCTAGCGGGATCCACTTACAATGAGCAGTTCTTC.

The chain combines TRBV11-2 with TRBJ1-1, with TRBD1 identical over 8 bases. The CDR3 sequence is 15 residues long. V dropped 0 bases and J dropped 5; count of bases not matched to a gene: 5. Germline V CDR1 and CDR2: SGHAT, FQNNGV. In nucleotides, the CDR3 is TGTGCCAGCAGCTTAGATACAGGGGGGAGGACTGAAGCTTTCTTT. Its protein product is CASSLDTGGRTEAFF. The full variable domain, with the rest looked up from reference TRBV11-2 and TRBJ1-1, is EAGVAQSPRYKIIEKRQSVAFWCNPISGHATLYWYQQILGQGPKLLIQFQNNGVVDDSQLPKDRFSAERLKGVDSTLKIQPAKLEDSAVYLCASSLDTGGRTEAFFGQGTRLTVV.

This chain uses TRBV9 with TRBJ2-5; tentatively, D is TRBD1 (6 bases). Trimming shortened V by 2 bases and J by 2 bases, and 10 bases separated the two germline ends. CDR1 SGDLS and CDR2 YYNGEE come from the germline V gene. The CDR3 runs 14 residues. CDR3 protein: CASSVGQNQETQYF. CDR3 bases: TGTGCCAGCAGCGTCGGACAGAATCAAGAGACCCAGTACTTC.